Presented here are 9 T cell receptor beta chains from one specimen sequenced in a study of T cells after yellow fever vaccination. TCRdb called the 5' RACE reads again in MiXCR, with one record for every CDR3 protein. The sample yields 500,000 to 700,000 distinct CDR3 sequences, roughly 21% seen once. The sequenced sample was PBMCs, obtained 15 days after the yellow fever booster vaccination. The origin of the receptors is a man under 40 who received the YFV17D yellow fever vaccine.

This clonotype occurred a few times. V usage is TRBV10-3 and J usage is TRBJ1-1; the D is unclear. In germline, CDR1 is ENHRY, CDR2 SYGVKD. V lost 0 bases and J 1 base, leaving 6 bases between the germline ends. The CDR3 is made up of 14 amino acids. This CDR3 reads CAISESTTNTEAFF. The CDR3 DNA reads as TGTGCCATCAGTGAGTCGACCACGAACACTGAAGCTTTCTTT.

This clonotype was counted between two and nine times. CDR3 sequence (DNA): TGTGCCATCAGTGATAGCTACCAGGGGGAGCAGTACTTC. Protein product: CAISDSYQGEQYF. V and J are TRBV10-3 and TRBJ2-7; D perhaps matches TRBD1 (6 bases). CDR1 is ENHRY and CDR2 is SYGVKD in the germline V gene. The V and J ends lost 3 bases and 7 bases respectively, with 13 bases between them. CDR3 size: 13 residues.

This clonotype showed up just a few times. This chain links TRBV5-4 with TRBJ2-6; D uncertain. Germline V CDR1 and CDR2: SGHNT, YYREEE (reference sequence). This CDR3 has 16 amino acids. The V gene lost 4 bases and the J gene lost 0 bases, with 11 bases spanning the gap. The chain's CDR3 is CASSRTANSGANVLTF. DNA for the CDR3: TGTGCCAGCAGCCGTACTGCAAACTCTGGGGCCAACGTCCTGACTTTC.

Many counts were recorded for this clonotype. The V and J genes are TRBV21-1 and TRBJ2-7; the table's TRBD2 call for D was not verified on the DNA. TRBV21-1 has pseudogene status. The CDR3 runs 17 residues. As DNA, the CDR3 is TGTGCCAGCACCTCGGGAGCCCTAGCGGTGAGCTCCTACGAGCAGTACTTC. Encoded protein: CASTSGALAVSSYEQYF.

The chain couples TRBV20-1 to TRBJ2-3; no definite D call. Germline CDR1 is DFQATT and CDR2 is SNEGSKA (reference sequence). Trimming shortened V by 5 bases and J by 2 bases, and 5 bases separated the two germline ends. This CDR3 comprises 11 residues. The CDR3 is CSAFLTDTQYF. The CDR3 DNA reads TGCAGTGCTTTCCTCACAGATACGCAGTATTTT.

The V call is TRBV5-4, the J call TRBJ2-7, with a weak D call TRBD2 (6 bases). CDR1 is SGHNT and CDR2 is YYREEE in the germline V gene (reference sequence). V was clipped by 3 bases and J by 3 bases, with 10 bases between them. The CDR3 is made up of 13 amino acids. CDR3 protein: CASSSRDFYEQYF. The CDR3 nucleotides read TGTGCCAGCAGCTCTCGGGACTTCTACGAGCAGTACTTC.

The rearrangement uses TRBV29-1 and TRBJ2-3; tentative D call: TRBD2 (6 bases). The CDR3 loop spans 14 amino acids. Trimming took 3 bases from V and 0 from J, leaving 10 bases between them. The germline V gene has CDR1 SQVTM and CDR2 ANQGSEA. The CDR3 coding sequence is TGCAGCGTTGAGCCAGCGGGCAGCACAGATACGCAGTATTTT. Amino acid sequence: CSVEPAGSTDTQYF.

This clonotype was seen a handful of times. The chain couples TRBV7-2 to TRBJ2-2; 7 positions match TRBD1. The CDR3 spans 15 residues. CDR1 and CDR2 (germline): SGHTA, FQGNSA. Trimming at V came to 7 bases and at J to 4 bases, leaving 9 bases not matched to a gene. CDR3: CASNFRGLSTGELFF. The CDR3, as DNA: TGTGCCAGCAACTTTAGGGGGCTTAGCACCGGGGAGCTGTTTTTT.

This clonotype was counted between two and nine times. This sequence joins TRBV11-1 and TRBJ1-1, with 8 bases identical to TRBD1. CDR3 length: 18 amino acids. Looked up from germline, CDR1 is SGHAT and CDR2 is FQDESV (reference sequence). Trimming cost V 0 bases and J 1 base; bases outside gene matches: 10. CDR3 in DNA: TGTGCCAGCAGCTTAGCCACCCTTCTACAGGGGGGGAACACTGAAGCTTTCTTT. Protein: CASSLATLLQGGNTEAFF.